This TCR beta chain came from a study of cytomegalovirus exposure and HLA in healthy donors. The CDR3 sequence is 15 residues long. Germline CDR1 MGHDK, CDR2 SYGVNS. The table lists this clone with a count of one. Its antigen is as yet unknown. Sequence at one end of the junction differs from germline and may be a read error. Sequencing was performed with immunoSEQ multiplex PCR; in TCRdb, only in-frame clones are kept and a portion is missing. The top ten hold around 1.6% of the sample, which has some 190,000 clones, 86% seen once. Study outcomes and limitations: TCR sequences were mostly rare, though some public TCRs occurred in many donors. As confirmed in vitro, three CMV-associated chains were specific for CMV antigens.

The sample taken for sequencing was PBMCs. V is TRBV25-1 and J is TRBJ1-6, with D uncertain. This sequence was found in a woman younger than 35 in good health and CMV-seronegative. CDR3 DNA sequence: TGTGCCGGCAGTGAATCCGGCGGGCCTAATTCACCCCTCCACTTT. Its protein product is CAGSESGGPNSPLHF.